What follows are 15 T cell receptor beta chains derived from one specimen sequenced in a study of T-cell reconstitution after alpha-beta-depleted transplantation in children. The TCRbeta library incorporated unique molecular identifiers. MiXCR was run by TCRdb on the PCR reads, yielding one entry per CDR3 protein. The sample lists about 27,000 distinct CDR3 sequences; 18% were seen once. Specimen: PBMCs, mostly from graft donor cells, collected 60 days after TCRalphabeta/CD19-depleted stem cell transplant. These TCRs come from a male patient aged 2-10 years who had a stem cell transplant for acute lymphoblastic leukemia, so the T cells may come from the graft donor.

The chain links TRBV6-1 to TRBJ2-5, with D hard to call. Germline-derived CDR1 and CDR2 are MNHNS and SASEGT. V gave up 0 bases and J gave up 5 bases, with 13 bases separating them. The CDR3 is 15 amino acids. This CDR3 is CASSEARAPWETQYF. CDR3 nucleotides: TGTGCCAGCAGTGAAGCCCGGGCCCCCTGGGAGACCCAGTACTTC.

The CDR3 loop is CASSFGTGPDTQYF. The DNA for the CDR3 is TGTGCCAGCAGTTTTGGGACAGGTCCAGATACGCAGTATTTT. The gene calls are TRBV12-3 or TRBV12-4 and TRBJ2-3; 8 positions agree with TRBD1. J lost 4 bases, V lost 3 bases, and 3 bases had no gene match. There are 14 residues in the CDR3.

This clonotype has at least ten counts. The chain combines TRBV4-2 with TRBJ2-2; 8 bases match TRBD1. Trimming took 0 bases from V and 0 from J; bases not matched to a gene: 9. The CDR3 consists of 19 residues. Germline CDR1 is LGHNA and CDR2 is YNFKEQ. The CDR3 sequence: CASSQDRTGIFANTGELFF. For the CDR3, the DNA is TGTGCCAGCAGCCAAGATCGGACAGGGATTTTCGCGAACACCGGGGAGCTGTTTTTT.

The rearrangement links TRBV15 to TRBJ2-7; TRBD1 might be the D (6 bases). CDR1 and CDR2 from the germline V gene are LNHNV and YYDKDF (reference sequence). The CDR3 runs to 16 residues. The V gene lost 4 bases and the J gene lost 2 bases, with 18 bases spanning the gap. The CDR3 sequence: CATSTSQGPGTYEQYF. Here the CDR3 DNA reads TGTGCCACCAGCACCTCACAGGGCCCGGGAACCTACGAGCAGTACTTC. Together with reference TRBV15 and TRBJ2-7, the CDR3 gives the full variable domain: DAMVIQNPRYQVTQFGKPVTLSCSQTLNHNVMYWYQQKSSQAPKLLFHYYDKDFNNEADTPDNFQSRRPNTSFCFLDIRSPGLGDTAMYLCATSTSQGPGTYEQYFGPGTRLTVT.

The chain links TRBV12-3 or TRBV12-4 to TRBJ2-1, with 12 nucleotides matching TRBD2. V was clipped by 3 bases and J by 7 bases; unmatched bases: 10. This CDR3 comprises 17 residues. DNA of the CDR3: TGTGCCAGCAGTTTTTTCCGCCCTAGCGGGGGGGCAAATGAGCAGTTCTTC. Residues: CASSFFRPSGGANEQFF.

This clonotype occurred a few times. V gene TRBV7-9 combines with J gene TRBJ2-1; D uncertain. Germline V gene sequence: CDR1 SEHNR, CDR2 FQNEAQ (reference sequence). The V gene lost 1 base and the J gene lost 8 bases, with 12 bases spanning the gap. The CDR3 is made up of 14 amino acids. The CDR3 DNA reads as TGTGCCAGCAGCTTAGTGGGATCTCCCCATGAGCAGTTCTTC. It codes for CASSLVGSPHEQFF.

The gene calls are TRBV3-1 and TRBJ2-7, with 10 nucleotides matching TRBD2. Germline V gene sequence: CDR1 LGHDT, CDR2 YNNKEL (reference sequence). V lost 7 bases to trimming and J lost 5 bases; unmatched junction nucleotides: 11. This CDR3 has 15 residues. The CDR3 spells CASTNQAGGPNEQYF. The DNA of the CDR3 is TGTGCCAGCACCAACCAAGCGGGAGGGCCCAACGAGCAGTACTTC.

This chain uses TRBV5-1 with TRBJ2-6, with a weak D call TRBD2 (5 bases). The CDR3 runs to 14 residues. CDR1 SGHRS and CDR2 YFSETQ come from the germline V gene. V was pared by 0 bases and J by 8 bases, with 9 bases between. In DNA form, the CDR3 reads TGCGCCAGCAGCTTGGTTGGGAGCACCAACGTCCTGACTTTC. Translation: CASSLVGSTNVLTF.

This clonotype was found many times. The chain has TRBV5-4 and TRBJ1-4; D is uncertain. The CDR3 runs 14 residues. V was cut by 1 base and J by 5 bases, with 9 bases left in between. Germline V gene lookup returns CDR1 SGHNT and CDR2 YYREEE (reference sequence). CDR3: CASSLSLQNEKLFF. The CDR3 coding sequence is TGTGCCAGCAGCTTGTCTTTGCAAAATGAAAAACTGTTTTTT.

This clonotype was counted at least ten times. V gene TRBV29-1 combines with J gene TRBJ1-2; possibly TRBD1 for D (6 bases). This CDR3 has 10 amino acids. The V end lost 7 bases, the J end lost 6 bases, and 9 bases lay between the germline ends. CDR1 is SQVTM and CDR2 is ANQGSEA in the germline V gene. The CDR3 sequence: CSAQGDGYTF. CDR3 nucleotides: TGCAGCGCACAGGGCGATGGCTACACCTTC.

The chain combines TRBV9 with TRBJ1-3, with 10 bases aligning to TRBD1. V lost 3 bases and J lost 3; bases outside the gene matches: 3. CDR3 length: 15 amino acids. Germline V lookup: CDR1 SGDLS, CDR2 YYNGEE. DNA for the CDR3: TGTGCCAGCAGCGCCGGGACAGGGGTTGGAAACACCATATATTTT. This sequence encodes CASSAGTGVGNTIYF.

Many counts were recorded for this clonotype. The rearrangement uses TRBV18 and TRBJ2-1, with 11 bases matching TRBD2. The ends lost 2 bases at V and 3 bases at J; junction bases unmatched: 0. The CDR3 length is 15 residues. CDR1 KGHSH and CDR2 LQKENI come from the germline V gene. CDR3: CASSPGTSGYNEQFF. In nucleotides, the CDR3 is TGTGCCAGCTCACCAGGGACTAGCGGCTACAATGAGCAGTTCTTC.

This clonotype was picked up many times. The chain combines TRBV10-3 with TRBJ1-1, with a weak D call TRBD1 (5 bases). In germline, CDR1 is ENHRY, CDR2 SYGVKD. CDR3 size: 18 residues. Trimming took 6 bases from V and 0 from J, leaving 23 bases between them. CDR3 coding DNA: TGTGCCATCAGCGAGGAATTAGACAGTCGCATCATGAACACTGAAGCTTTCTTT. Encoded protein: CAISEELDSRIMNTEAFF.

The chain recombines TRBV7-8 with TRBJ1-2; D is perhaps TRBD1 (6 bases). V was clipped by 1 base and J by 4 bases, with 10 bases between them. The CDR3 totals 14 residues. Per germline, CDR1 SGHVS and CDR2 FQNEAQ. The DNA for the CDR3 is TGTGCCAGCAGCTTAGAGGGGGAGACCTATGGCTACACCTTC. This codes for CASSLEGETYGYTF.

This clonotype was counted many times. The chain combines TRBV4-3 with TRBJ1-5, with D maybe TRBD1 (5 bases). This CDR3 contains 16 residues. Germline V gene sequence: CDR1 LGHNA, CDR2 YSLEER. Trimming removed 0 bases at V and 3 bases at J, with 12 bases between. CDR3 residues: CASSQDSAGYNQPQHF. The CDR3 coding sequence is TGCGCCAGCAGCCAAGATAGCGCAGGGTACAATCAGCCCCAGCATTTT.